Each of the 14 T cell receptor beta chains below was sequenced from the same sample in a study of T-cell reconstitution after alpha-beta-depleted transplantation in children. TCRbeta library construction was performed incorporating unique molecular identifiers. In TCRdb, the PCR reads were re-called with MiXCR into one record per CDR3 protein. Of some 500,000 distinct CDR3 sequences listed, around 16% were seen once; the top ten hold 2.5% to 4%. The starting material was PBMCs from the stem cell graft donor, obtained from the stem cell graft. These receptors all stem from a human donor who donated a stem cell graft to a child with acute lymphoblastic leukemia.

V usage is TRBV18 and J usage is TRBJ1-1; perhaps TRBD1 as D (6 bases). Trimming removed 2 bases at V and 8 bases at J, with 15 bases between. The CDR3 is made up of 14 amino acids. From germline, CDR1 is KGHSH and CDR2 LQKENI. CDR3 sequence reads: CASSPTRGAREAFF. The CDR3 DNA follows: TGTGCCAGCTCACCAACCCGGGGGGCCAGAGAAGCTTTCTTT. The whole variable domain, remainder taken from reference TRBV18 and TRBJ1-1, is NAGVMQNPRHLVRRRGQEARLRCSPMKGHSHVYWYRQLPEEGLKFMVYLQKENIIDESGMPKERFSAEFPKEGPSILRIQQVVRGDSAAYFCASSPTRGAREAFFGQGTRLTVV.

The chain joins TRBV4-1 to TRBJ2-1, with D possibly being TRBD2 (6 bases). The CDR3 is made up of 15 amino acids. The V and J ends lost 4 bases and 4 bases respectively, with 14 bases between them. The germline V gene encodes CDR1 MGHRA and CDR2 YSYEKL. The CDR3 region is CASSLGQRAYNEQFF. CDR3 in DNA: TGCGCCAGCAGCCTTGGCCAGCGGGCTTACAATGAGCAGTTCTTC.

Only a few counts were recorded for this clonotype. The chain couples TRBV27 to TRBJ1-3; 8 nucleotides line up with TRBD1. Germline CDR1 is MNHEY and CDR2 is SMNVEV (reference sequence). J was trimmed by 0 bases and V by 1 base; bases with no gene match: 5. There are 17 residues in the CDR3. In nucleotides, the CDR3 is TGTGCCAGCAGTTTATACAGGGGGTCCGGCTCTGGAAACACCATATATTTT. Translated: CASSLYRGSGSGNTIYF.

The rearrangement links TRBV7-9 to TRBJ2-2; no clear D. This CDR3 region has 14 residues. V lost 8 bases, J lost 2 bases, and 12 bases lay in between. Germline V lookup: CDR1 SEHNR, CDR2 FQNEAQ (reference sequence). The DNA of the CDR3 is TGTGCCAGCGGCCACTCGGTTAACACCGGGGAGCTGTTTTTT. Its protein product is CASGHSVNTGELFF.

Many counts were recorded for this clonotype. This chain joins TRBV5-1 and TRBJ2-2; D not certain. The germline gives CDR1 SGHRS, CDR2 YFSETQ. This CDR3 has 12 residues. V lost 2 bases and J 6 bases, leaving 5 bases between the germline ends. The DNA of the CDR3 is TGCGCCAGCAGCTTTTCGGCCGGGGAGCTGTTTTTT. This codes for CASSFSAGELFF.

The V call is TRBV5-1, the J call TRBJ2-7, with a weak D call TRBD1 (6 bases). The V end lost 0 bases, the J end lost 8 bases, and 9 bases lay between the germline ends. This CDR3 has 12 amino acids. CDR1 is SGHRS and CDR2 is YFSETQ in the germline V gene. CDR3 sequence (DNA): TGCGCCAGCAGCTTGGAACAGGGCCAGCAGTACTTC. The encoded protein is CASSLEQGQQYF.

This clonotype has a handful of counts. This chain joins TRBV20-1 and TRBJ2-1; 9 bases map to TRBD2. Losses at the gene ends were 5 bases for V and 6 bases for J; bases not matched to a gene: 5. Germline V lookup: CDR1 DFQATT, CDR2 SNEGSKA (reference sequence). This CDR3 contains 13 residues. In nucleotides, the CDR3 is TGCAGTGCTCGCGGGACTAGCAGCAATGAGCAGTTCTTC. Protein product: CSARGTSSNEQFF.

The chain combines TRBV5-1 with TRBJ2-4; 8 nucleotides match TRBD1. The germline gives CDR1 SGHRS, CDR2 YFSETQ. The CDR3 totals 16 residues. The V and J ends lost 0 bases and 2 bases, in that order; junction bases with no gene match: 4. Here the CDR3 reads CASSLGQGIPKNIQYF. The CDR3 DNA follows: TGCGCCAGCAGCTTGGGACAGGGGATCCCCAAAAACATTCAGTACTTC.

The gene calls are TRBV6-1 and TRBJ2-7, with unresolved D. The germline CDR1 and CDR2 sequences are MNHNS and SASEGT. Trimming stripped 4 bases from V and 4 bases from J, with 17 bases between. CDR3 length equals 15 residues. The CDR3 is CASSVQALRPYEQYF. The CDR3 bases are TGTGCCAGCAGTGTTCAGGCCCTAAGACCTTACGAGCAGTACTTC.

This clonotype was recorded a few times. The V call is TRBV12-3 or TRBV12-4, the J call TRBJ1-6, with D perhaps TRBD1 (5 bases). CDR3 size: 12 residues. Trimming removed 3 bases from V and 10 bases from J, with 7 bases in between. Here the CDR3 reads CASSFQGSPLHF. In DNA, the CDR3 is TGTGCCAGCAGTTTCCAGGGCTCACCCCTCCACTTT.

This chain's CDR3 is CASSLAPRGNEKLFF. DNA of the CDR3: TGCGCCAGCAGCTTGGCGCCCAGGGGGAATGAAAAACTGTTTTTT. This sequence joins TRBV5-1 and TRBJ1-4; 7 bases match TRBD1. The germline V gene has CDR1 SGHRS and CDR2 YFSETQ. V shed 0 bases and J 5 bases; nucleotides not matched to a gene: 4. The CDR3 totals 15 residues.

There are a few counts of this clonotype. The chain joins TRBV5-1 to TRBJ2-5; D is unresolved. V was cut by 3 bases and J by 4 bases, with 10 bases left in between. Germline CDR1 reads SGHRS; CDR2 reads YFSETQ. The CDR3 runs 13 residues. The DNA for the CDR3 is TGCGCCAGCAGCTGGGTAATCGGAGAGACCCAGTACTTC. This gives the protein CASSWVIGETQYF.

The chain carries TRBV24-1 and TRBJ2-3; D is unresolved. CDR1 is KGHDR, CDR2 SFDVKD, per germline. The CDR3 runs 15 residues. Trimming took 2 bases from V and 6 from J, leaving 14 bases between them. The CDR3 loop reads CATSDSGRLMDTQYF. The CDR3 DNA reads as TGTGCCACCAGTGATTCGGGCAGGCTTATGGATACGCAGTATTTT.

This clonotype was seen only a few times. This chain connects TRBV12-3 or TRBV12-4 to TRBJ2-5, with TRBD2 matching 13 bases. The J segment lost 4 bases and the V segment lost 8 bases, leaving 13 bases of the junction unmatched. The CDR3 sequence is 17 residues long. In nucleotides, the CDR3 is TGTGCCAGCCGAACCTCAAAACTAGCGGGAGGGCGAGAGACCCAGTACTTC. It is translated as CASRTSKLAGGRETQYF.